This T cell receptor (beta chain) was observed in a study of CD8 T cells in ankylosing spondylitis (dated by TCRdb to about 2017). Describing the broader study: To find TCR variants linked to disease, the study profiled T cell receptor beta repertoires in ankylosing spondylitis patients and healthy donors. The full study cohort comprised 25 ankylosing spondylitis patients and 110 or so healthy donors. Peripheral blood was sampled, and synovial fluid was additionally collected from ankylosing spondylitis patients.

The reads were generated on an Illumina HiSeq 2500. Quantitative 5'-RACE with molecular barcodes was the method used to prepare the TCR beta libraries. Regarding the original processing steps: To identify disease-linked TCR variants, a new computational method was used, one built on a probabilistic model of VDJ rearrangement. Clones were called with MiXCR by TCRdb after fastp trimmed the public reads at Q25, and only in-frame beta chains were retained. Entries that share a CDR3 protein sequence are merged under the most common genes and DNA. It is TCRdb's table, rather than the study itself, that gives the V and J calls and clone size. For this sample there are about 240,000 distinct CDR3 sequences; approximately 9% appear just once. Together, the top ten hold over 6.5% of the sample. Worth noting for this clonotype: Its antigen has not been determined. No much larger clone is present one base from it, and per-base qualities are unavailable.

The paper as a whole reports these results and caveats: Blood from ankylosing spondylitis patients appeared to be characterized by a TCR beta motif composed of about eight highly homologous amino acid variants. In peripheral blood, the disease-linked clones were found at relatively low frequencies and had a CD8+ phenotype. Significant enrichment of the disease-linked clones was reported in matched synovial fluid samples from ankylosing spondylitis patients. Some motif variants were previously reported in synovial fluid and blood of reactive arthritis patients, suggesting common disease-initiation mechanisms.

CDR1 and CDR2 are read off the germline V gene as SGHTA and FQGNSA. Deletion took 3 bases off V and 5 bases off J, with a span of 11 bases between the germline ends. The CDR3 holds 13 amino acids from the cysteine to the phenylalanine. Of the read, only the CDR3 DNA is kept; its 39 bases are in frame from base 1. The sequence came from a male donor with ankylosing spondylitis or in good health (not recorded which). Sequences were obtained from blood, either unsorted or a sorted T cell fraction (not recorded which). The chain links TRBV7-2 with TRBJ2-7, with the identity of the D gene unclear. The nucleotides read TGTGCCAGCAGCTTTGCCCGACTCCACGAGCAGTACTTC. It translates as CASSFARLHEQYF.